The 18 T cell receptor beta chains below were found in one sample sequenced in a study of OX40 agonist ivuxolimab in advanced cancers. Measured with immunoSEQ multiplex PCR; TCRdb has only the in-frame clones, and not every one. The data hold just over 50,000 clones, with around nine tenths observed a single time. This specimen was CD4+ or CD8+ T cells sorted from blood, taken in a trial of the OX40 agonist ivuxolimab. These receptors all stem from an adult with an advanced solid tumor such as melanoma, head and neck, liver or kidney cancer.

The gene calls are TRBV28 and TRBJ2-5; TRBD2 aligns across 8 bases. Germline V lookup: CDR1 MDHEN, CDR2 SYDVKM. The trim removed 3 bases at V and 5 bases at J, leaving 11 bases unmatched. The CDR3 has 16 residues. CDR3 sequence: CASSFRSGLVRETQYF. CDR3 bases: TGTGCCAGCAGTTTTCGATCGGGACTAGTCCGGGAGACCCAGTACTTC.

The chain uses TRBV2 and TRBJ2-5; the D gene is possibly TRBD2 (5 bases). The assigned J gene may be wrong: the sequence end matches TRBJ2-7 better. Germline V gives CDR1 SNHLY, CDR2 FYNNEI. This CDR3 comprises 14 residues. CDR3 loop: CASTSSGISYEQYF. CDR3 coding DNA: TGTGCCAGCACCTCCAGCGGAATCTCCTACGAGCAGTACTTC.

This chain's CDR3 is CASSVTGATDTQYF. The CDR3 DNA is TGTGCCAGCAGCGTAACTGGGGCCACAGATACGCAGTATTTT. The chain combines TRBV9 with TRBJ2-3; weak D call: TRBD1 (5 bases). The CDR3 is 14 residues long. Germline loops: CDR1 SGDLS, CDR2 YYNGEE. V gave up 1 base and J gave up 2 bases, with 8 bases separating them.

The chain recombines TRBV9 with TRBJ1-2; 8 bases agree with TRBD1. Germline CDR1 reads SGDLS; CDR2 reads YYNGEE. CDR3 length: 14 amino acids. V was pared by 4 bases and J by 2 bases, with 4 bases of the junction left unmatched. The CDR3 DNA is TGTGCCAGCAGCCCCCGGACAGGGAACTATGGCTACACCTTC. Its protein product is CASSPRTGNYGYTF.

This clone counts as medium-sized. The chain combines TRBV30 with TRBJ1-4; no reliable D call. V lost 5 bases, J lost 0 bases, and 4 bases lay in between. CDR1 is GTSNPN and CDR2 is SVGIG in the germline V gene (reference sequence). The CDR3 is made up of 12 amino acids. CDR3 nucleotides: TGTGCCTGGGCCTCAACTAATGAAAAACTGTTTTTT. Translation gives CAWASTNEKLFF.

The chain is built from TRBV5-5 and TRBJ1-5; D is unclear. The CDR3 runs to 13 residues. V was shortened by 2 bases and J by 4 bases, with 7 bases between the two germline ends. Germline V CDR1 and CDR2: SGHKS, YYEKEE (reference sequence). This chain's CDR3 is CASSLVGNQPQHF. The CDR3 coding sequence is TGTGCCAGCAGCTTAGTGGGAAATCAGCCCCAGCATTTT.

This rearrangement joins TRBV18 to TRBJ2-1; tentatively, D is TRBD2 (5 bases). The V end lost 3 bases, the J end lost 6 bases, and 12 bases lay between the germline ends. The CDR3 extends over 14 amino acids. CDR1 and CDR2 from the germline V gene are KGHSH and LQKENI. CDR3 in amino acids: CASSPEGGPNEQFF. The CDR3, as DNA: TGTGCCAGCTCACCCGAAGGAGGTCCCAATGAGCAGTTCTTC.

The sample holds one count of this clone. The CDR3 reads CASRKGQLSLNEQFF. The CDR3 DNA reads TGTGCCAGCAGGAAGGGACAGCTTAGCCTCAATGAGCAGTTCTTC. This chain joins TRBV6-1 and TRBJ2-1, with TRBD1 matching 7 bases. Germline V lookup: CDR1 MNHNS, CDR2 SASEGT. Losses at the gene ends were 6 bases for V and 6 bases for J; bases not matched to a gene: 11. The CDR3 covers 15 residues.

The chain employs TRBV9 and TRBJ2-3; possibly TRBD1 for D (6 bases). Germline lookup yields CDR1 SGDLS and CDR2 YYNGEE. The CDR3 totals 13 residues. The V gene lost 8 bases and the J gene lost 3 bases, with 13 bases spanning the gap. The CDR3 coding sequence is TGTGCCAGTGGGACACTTGAGACAGATACGCAGTATTTT. Protein sequence: CASGTLETDTQYF. The variable domain in full, with the rest retrieved from reference TRBV9 and TRBJ2-3, is DSGVTQTPKHLITATGQRVTLRCSPRSGDLSVYWYQQSLDQGLQFLIQYYNGEERAKGNILERFSAQQFPDLHSELNLSSLELGDSALYFCASGTLETDTQYFGPGTRLTVL.

The rearrangement joins TRBV6-5 to TRBJ2-7; tentative D call: TRBD1 (5 bases). CDR1 and CDR2 from the germline V gene are MNHEY and SVGAGI. This CDR3 region has 13 residues. V was trimmed by 5 bases and J by 1 base, leaving 9 bases between them. CDR3 DNA: TGTGCCAGCAGTCAGGGCCAATCCTACGAGCAGTACTTC. Amino acid sequence: CASSQGQSYEQYF.

The gene calls are TRBV27 and TRBJ2-7, with 8 bases lining up with TRBD2. The germline V gene encodes CDR1 MNHEY and CDR2 SMNVEV (reference sequence). V gave up 6 bases and J gave up 2 bases; unmatched junction bases: 9. CDR3 length: 15 amino acids. CDR3: CASSNGLAATYEQYF. The DNA for the CDR3 is TGTGCCAGCAGCAACGGACTAGCTGCAACCTACGAGCAGTACTTC.

The chain couples TRBV18 to TRBJ1-5; 10 bases match TRBD1. J gave up 7 bases and V 2 bases, and 2 bases lay outside the gene matches. From germline, CDR1 is KGHSH and CDR2 LQKENI. This CDR3 is 14 amino acids long. The CDR3 sequence: CASSPGTGEQPQHF. CDR3 coding DNA: TGTGCCAGCTCACCAGGGACAGGGGAACAGCCCCAGCATTTT.

The rearrangement uses TRBV5-1 and TRBJ1-4; TRBD1 aligns across 7 bases. Germline CDR1 is SGHRS and CDR2 is YFSETQ. Trimming cost V 3 bases and J 8 bases; bases outside gene matches: 7. The CDR3 sequence is 14 residues long. CDR3 sequence reads: CASSSTGFGEKLFF. The DNA for the CDR3 is TGCGCCAGCAGCTCGACAGGGTTTGGCGAAAAACTGTTTTTT.

The chain uses TRBV5-1 and TRBJ1-4; no clear D. V was cut by 0 bases and J by 4 bases, with 10 bases left in between. Germline V gene lookup returns CDR1 SGHRS and CDR2 YFSETQ. The CDR3 is 15 amino acids. DNA of the CDR3: TGCGCCAGCAGCTTGGAGCAGCCAAGTAATGAAAAACTGTTTTTT. Translating it yields CASSLEQPSNEKLFF. The whole variable domain, filled in from reference TRBV5-1 and TRBJ1-4, reads KAGVTQTPRYLIKTRGQQVTLSCSPISGHRSVSWYQQTPGQGLQFLFEYFSETQRNKGNFPGRFSGRQFSNSRSEMNVSTLELGDSALYLCASSLEQPSNEKLFFGSGTQLSVL.

This clone was seen just once. This chain links TRBV7-2 with TRBJ2-3, with D hard to call. The CDR3 contains 12 residues. V lost 2 bases, J lost 5 bases, and 5 bases lay in between. Germline V CDR1 and CDR2: SGHTA, FQGNSA. The DNA of the CDR3 is TGTGCCAGCAGCTTAAGGATAGATACGCAGTATTTT. It specifies CASSLRIDTQYF.

The V gene is TRBV19, the J gene TRBJ2-2, with D maybe TRBD2 (5 bases). Germline CDR1 is LNHDA and CDR2 is SQIVND (reference sequence). The CDR3 covers 17 residues. Trimming removed 1 base at V and 4 bases at J, with 16 bases between. In nucleotides, the CDR3 is TGTGCCAGTAGTATAGCTGCGGGCCTTAGACTCACCGGGGAGCTGTTTTTT. The encoded protein is CASSIAAGLRLTGELFF.

CDR3 region: CASSPGWDTEAFF. CDR3 DNA sequence: TGTGCCAGCTCACCAGGATGGGACACTGAAGCTTTCTTT. The chain couples TRBV18 to TRBJ1-1; no clear D gene. The germline CDR1 and CDR2 sequences are KGHSH and LQKENI. V was shortened by 2 bases and J by 3 bases, with 7 bases between the two germline ends. The CDR3 consists of 13 residues.

CDR3 region: CASSPMGHPNTEAFF. CDR3 DNA sequence: TGTGCCAGCAGCCCAATGGGACACCCGAACACTGAAGCTTTCTTT. The chain couples TRBV7-9 to TRBJ1-1; possibly TRBD1 for D (6 bases). CDR1 is SEHNR, CDR2 FQNEAQ, per germline (reference sequence). The CDR3 is made up of 15 amino acids. Trimming took 5 bases from V and 1 from J, leaving 14 bases between them.